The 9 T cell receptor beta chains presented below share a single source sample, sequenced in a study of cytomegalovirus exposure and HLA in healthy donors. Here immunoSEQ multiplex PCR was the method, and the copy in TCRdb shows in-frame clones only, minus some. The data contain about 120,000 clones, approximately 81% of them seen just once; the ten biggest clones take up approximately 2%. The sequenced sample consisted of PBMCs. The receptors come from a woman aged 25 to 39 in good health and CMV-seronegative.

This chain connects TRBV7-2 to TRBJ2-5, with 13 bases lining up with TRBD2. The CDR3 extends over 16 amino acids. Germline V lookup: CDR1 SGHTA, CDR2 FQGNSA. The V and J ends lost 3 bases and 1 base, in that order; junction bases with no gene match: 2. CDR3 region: CASSLGLAGSQETQYF. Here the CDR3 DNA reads TGTGCCAGCAGCTTGGGACTAGCGGGGTCCCAAGAGACCCAGTACTTC.

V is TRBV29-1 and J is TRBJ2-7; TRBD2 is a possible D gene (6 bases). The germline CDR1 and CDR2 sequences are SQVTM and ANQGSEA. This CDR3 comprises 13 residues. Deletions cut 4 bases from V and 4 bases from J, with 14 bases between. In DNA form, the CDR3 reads TGCAGCGTTGTTCCCGCCGGGAGATACGAGCAGTACTTC. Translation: CSVVPAGRYEQYF.

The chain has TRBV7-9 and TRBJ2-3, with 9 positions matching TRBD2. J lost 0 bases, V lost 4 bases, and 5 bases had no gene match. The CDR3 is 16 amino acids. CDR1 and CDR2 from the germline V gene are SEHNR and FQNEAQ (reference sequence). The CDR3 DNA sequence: TGTGCCAGCAGCTCTTTAGCGGGGGAGAGCACAGATACGCAGTATTTT. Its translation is CASSSLAGESTDTQYF.

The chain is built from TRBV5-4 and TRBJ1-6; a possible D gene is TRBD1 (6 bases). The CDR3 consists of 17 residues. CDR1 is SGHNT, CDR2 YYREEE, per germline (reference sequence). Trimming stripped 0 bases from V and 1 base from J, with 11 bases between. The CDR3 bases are TGTGCCAGCAGCTTGGCTAGCAGGGGTTCCTATAATTCACCCCTCCACTTT. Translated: CASSLASRGSYNSPLHF.

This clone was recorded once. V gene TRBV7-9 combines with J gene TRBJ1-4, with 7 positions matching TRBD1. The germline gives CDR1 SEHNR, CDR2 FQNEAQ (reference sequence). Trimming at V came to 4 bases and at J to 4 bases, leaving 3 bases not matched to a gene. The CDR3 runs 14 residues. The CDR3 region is CASSSGQYNEKLFF. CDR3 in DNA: TGTGCCAGCAGCTCGGGACAGTATAATGAAAAACTGTTTTTT.

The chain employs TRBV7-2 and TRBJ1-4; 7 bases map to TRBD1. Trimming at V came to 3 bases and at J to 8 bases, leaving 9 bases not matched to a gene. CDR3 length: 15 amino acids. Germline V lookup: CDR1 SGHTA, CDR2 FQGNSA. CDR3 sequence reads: CASSFSDREREKLFF. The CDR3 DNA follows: TGTGCCAGCAGCTTCTCAGACAGGGAGAGGGAAAAACTGTTTTTT.

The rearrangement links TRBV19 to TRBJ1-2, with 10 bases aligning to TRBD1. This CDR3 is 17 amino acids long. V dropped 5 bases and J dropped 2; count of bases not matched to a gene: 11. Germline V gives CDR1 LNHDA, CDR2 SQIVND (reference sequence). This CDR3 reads CASSPRTGGLQNYGYTF. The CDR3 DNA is TGTGCCAGTAGTCCCCGGACAGGGGGTCTCCAAAACTATGGCTACACCTTC.

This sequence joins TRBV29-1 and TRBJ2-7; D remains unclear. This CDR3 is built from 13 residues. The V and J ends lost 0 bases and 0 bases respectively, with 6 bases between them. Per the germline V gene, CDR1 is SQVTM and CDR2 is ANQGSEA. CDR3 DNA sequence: TGCAGCGTTGAAGATAGGAGCTCCTACGAGCAGTACTTC. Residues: CSVEDRSSYEQYF.

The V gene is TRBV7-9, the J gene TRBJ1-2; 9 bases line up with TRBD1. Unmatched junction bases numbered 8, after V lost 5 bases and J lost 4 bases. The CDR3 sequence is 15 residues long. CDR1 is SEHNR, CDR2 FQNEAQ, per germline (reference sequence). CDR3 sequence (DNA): TGTGCCAGCAGCCCCGGGACAGGGCATCCCTATGGCTACACCTTC. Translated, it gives CASSPGTGHPYGYTF.